This T cell receptor beta chain is from a study of PD-1 blockade in classical Hodgkin lymphoma (TCRdb year 2020). In the study overall: Nivolumab dosing was 3 mg/kg intravenously every 2 weeks, continuing until either disease progression or unacceptable toxicity. To define a peripheral blood immune signature of response to PD-1 blockade in classical Hodgkin lymphoma, the study combined TCR beta sequencing with CyTOF. The study at large found these results: CD4+ but not CD8+ TCR diversity rose significantly by C4D1 (p=0.0027 vs p=0.16), most apparent in complete responders (p=0.02). Patients starting nivolumab less than 1 year after ASCT had lower diversity and were excluded from later analyses to avoid confounding by immune reconstitution. Trial patients with a complete response had baseline diversity similar to that of newly diagnosed patients, while partial responders and progressors had significantly lower diversity. The study was restricted to a single clinical trial cohort, and the causes of repertoire differences, possibly disease activity or prior therapy, were left undefined. Baseline TCR diversity was reported to be lower in newly diagnosed patients than in healthy donors and to be lower still in relapsed/refractory patients.

The CDR1 and CDR2 encoded by the germline V gene are MNHNS and SASEGT. V loses 5 bases, J loses 6 bases, and the germline ends lie 9 bases apart. Reading from cysteine to phenylalanine, the CDR3 counts 12 amino acids. Left in the record is the CDR3 DNA by itself, 36 bases read in frame from the first base. According to the study, the label for this sample's time point signals: cycle 1 day 1 (C1D1), immediately before nivolumab initiation. Relapse after autologous stem cell transplantation had occurred in all trial patients, and cohorts A, B and C were distinguished by prior brentuximab vedotin exposure. The trial cohort was composed of around 60 patients with relapsed/refractory classical Hodgkin lymphoma, for whom complete response, partial response or progressive disease was recorded as best overall response. Trial patients were treated with single-agent nivolumab in the multi-cohort phase II CheckMate 205 trial. Best overall response was determined by an independent review committee according to the 2007 International Working Group response criteria. PBMCs from the trial were collected at three points: immediately before nivolumab initiation (C1D1), and during therapy at cycle 2 day 1 and cycle 4 day 1. Peripheral blood was collected in 8 mL Vacutainer Cell Preparation Tubes, from which PBMCs were isolated by centrifugation and then cryopreserved.

Regarding this clone: Its antigen is currently not known. No base-level quality is on record; no much larger clone is a single base apart.

The Qiagen DNeasy kit was used to extract genomic DNA from unsorted PBMCs and from the negatively selected CD4+ and CD8+ fractions. Amplification of TCR beta CDR3 regions was done by immunoSEQ multiplex PCR with primers that anneal to V and J segments. A synthetic immune receptor repertoire was used to minimize amplification bias, and remaining bias was computationally removed after sequencing. As for the authors' bioinformatics: Custom Python scripts were used to quantify repertoire diversity as the Shannon entropy index. The unsorted, CD4+ and CD8+ repertoires were each analyzed separately, with the exception of combined analyses, where CD4+ and CD8+ sequences were merged in silico. Clonal expansion was defined as a frequency increase of at least 2-fold after treatment compared with C1D1, and clones undetected at baseline were assigned a pseudocount of 0.5. Clones with 0 or 1 copy at C1D1 were defined as singleton clones, while clones with 2 or more copies were defined as non-singleton clones. Clones expanded in unsorted samples were labelled as CD4+, CD8+ or unknown by matching protein sequences in sorted samples from the same patient. Wilcoxon tests were applied to paired samples to test diversity changes from C1D1 to C4D1. TCRdb retrieved this table from immuneACCESS and kept in-frame rearrangements only. Not all clones are present; in checked studies, unresolved V genes account for under half, and no reason is known for the remainder. The DNA gave D and trimming, while V, J and clone size come from that table. The sample table lists 45,000 or so clones, 73% of them with a count of one. Of the sample, roughly 11% falls within the top ten clones.

Recombination connected TRBV6-1 to TRBJ2-3, with the D gene not clear enough to name. The clonotype comes from a human donor with classical Hodgkin lymphoma. The material sequenced was peripheral blood mononuclear cells (PBMCs), taken at baseline. Read as DNA, the sequence is TGTGCCAGCAGTTTCAGGAGTGATACGCAGTATTTT. It translates to CASSFRSDTQYF.